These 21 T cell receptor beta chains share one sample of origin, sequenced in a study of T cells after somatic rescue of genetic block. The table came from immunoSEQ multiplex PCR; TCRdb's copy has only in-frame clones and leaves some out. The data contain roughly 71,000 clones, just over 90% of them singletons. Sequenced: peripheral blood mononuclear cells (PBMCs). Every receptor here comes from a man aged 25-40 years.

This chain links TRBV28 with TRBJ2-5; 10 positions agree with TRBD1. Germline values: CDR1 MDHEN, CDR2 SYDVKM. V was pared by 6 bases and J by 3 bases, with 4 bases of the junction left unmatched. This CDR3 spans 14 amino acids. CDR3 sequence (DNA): TGTGCCAGCAGACTGGGACAGGGGAAAGAGACCCAGTACTTC. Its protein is CASRLGQGKETQYF.

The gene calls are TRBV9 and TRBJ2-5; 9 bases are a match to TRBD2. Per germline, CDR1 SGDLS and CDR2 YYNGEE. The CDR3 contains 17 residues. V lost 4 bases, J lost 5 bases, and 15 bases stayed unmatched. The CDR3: CASSPSLDSGGRETQYF. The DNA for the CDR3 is TGTGCCAGCAGCCCCTCCCTGGACAGCGGGGGGCGGGAGACCCAGTACTTC.

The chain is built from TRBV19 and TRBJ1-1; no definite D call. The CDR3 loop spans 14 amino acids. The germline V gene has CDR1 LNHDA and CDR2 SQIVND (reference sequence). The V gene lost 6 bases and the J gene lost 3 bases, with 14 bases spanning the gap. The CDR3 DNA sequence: TGTGCCAGTAGCCCTGGTTGGGAATACACTGAAGCTTTCTTT. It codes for CASSPGWEYTEAFF.

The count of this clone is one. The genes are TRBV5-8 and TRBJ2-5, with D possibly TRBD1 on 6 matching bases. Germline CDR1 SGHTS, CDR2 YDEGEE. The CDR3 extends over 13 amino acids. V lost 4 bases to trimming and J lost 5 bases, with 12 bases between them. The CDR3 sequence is CASSRDRMETQYF. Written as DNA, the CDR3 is TGTGCCAGCAGCAGAGACAGGATGGAGACCCAGTACTTC.

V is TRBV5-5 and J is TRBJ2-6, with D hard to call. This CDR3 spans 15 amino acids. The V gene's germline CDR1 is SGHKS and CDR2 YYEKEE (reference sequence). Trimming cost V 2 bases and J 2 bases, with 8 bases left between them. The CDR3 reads CASSFAIPGANVLTF. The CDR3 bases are TGTGCCAGCAGCTTCGCGATCCCTGGGGCCAACGTCCTGACTTTC.

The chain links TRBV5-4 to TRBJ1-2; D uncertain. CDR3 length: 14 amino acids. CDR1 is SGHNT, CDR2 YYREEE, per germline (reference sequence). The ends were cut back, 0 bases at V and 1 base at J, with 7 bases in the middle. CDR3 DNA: TGTGCCAGCAGCTTGGAGTCAAGTAACTATGGCTACACCTTC. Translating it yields CASSLESSNYGYTF.

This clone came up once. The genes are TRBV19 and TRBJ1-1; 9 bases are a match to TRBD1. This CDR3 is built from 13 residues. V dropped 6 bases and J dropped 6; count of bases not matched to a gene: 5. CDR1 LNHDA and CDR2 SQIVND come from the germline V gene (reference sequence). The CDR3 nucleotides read TGTGCCAGTAGATATACAGGGGGCGCTGAAGCTTTCTTT. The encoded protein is CASRYTGGAEAFF. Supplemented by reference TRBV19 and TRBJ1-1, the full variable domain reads DGGITQSPKYLFRKEGQNVTLSCEQNLNHDAMYWYRQDPGQGLRLIYYSQIVNDFQKGDIAEGYSVSREKKESFPLTVTSAQKNPTAFYLCASRYTGGAEAFFGQGTRLTVV.

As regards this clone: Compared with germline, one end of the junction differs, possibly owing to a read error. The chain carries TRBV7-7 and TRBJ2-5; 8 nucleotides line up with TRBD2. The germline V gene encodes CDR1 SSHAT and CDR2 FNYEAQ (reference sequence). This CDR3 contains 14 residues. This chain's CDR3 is CASSLDFRGGDQYF. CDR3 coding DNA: TGTGCTAGCAGCTTAGATTTCCGGGGGGGAGACCAGTACTTC.

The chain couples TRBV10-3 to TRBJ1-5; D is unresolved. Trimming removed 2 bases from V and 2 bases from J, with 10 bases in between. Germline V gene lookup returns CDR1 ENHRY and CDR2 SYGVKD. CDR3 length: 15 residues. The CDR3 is CAISEEGLGNQPQHF. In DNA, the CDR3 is TGTGCCATCAGTGAGGAGGGTCTCGGCAATCAGCCCCAGCATTTT.

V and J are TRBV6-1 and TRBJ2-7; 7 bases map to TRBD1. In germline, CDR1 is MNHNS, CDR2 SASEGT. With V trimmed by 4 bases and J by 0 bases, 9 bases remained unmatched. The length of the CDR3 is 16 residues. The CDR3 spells CASSAPTGRNSYEQYF. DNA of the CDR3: TGTGCCAGCAGTGCCCCGACAGGGCGGAACTCCTACGAGCAGTACTTC.

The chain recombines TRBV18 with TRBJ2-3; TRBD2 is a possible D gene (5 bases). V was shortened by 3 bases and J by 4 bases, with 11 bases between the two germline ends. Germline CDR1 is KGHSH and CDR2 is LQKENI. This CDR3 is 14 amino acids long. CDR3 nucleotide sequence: TGTGCCAGCTCACCCTTAAGCGGCTCAGATACGCAGTATTTT. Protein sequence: CASSPLSGSDTQYF.

The chain's CDR3 is CASSSMGGAGETQYF. CDR3 nucleotides: TGTGCCAGCAGTTCAATGGGGGGAGCTGGTGAGACCCAGTACTTC. The chain links TRBV6-1 to TRBJ2-5, with D possibly being TRBD2 (6 bases). V was trimmed by 5 bases and J by 5 bases, leaving 18 bases between them. Germline V gene sequence: CDR1 MNHNS, CDR2 SASEGT. CDR3 length: 15 amino acids.

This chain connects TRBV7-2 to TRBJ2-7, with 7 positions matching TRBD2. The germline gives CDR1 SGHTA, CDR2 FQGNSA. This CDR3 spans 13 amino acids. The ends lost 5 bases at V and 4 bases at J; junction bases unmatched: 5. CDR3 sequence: CASSRAAGYEQYF. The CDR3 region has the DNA TGTGCCAGCAGCAGGGCAGCGGGGTACGAGCAGTACTTC.

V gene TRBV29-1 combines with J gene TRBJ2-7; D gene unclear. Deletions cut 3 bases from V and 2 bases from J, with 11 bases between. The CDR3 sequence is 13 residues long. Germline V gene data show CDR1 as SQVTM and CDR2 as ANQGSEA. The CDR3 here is CSVDTVKPYEQYF. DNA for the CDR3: TGCAGCGTTGATACCGTAAAACCCTACGAGCAGTACTTC.

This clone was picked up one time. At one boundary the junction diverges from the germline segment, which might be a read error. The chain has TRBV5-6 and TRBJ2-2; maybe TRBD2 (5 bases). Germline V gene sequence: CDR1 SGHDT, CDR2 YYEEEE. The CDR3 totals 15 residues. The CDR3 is CASSHTVGGTGELLF. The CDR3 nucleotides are TGTGCCAGCAGTCACACCGTTGGTGGCACCGGGGAGCTGCTTTTT.

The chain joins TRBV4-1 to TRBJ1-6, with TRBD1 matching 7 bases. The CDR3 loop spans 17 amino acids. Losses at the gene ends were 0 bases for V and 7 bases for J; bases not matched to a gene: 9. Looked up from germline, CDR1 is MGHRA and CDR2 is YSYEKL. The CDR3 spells CASSQDLGRGGNSPLHF. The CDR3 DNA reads TGCGCCAGCAGCCAAGATCTGGGCAGGGGGGGGAATTCACCCCTCCACTTT.

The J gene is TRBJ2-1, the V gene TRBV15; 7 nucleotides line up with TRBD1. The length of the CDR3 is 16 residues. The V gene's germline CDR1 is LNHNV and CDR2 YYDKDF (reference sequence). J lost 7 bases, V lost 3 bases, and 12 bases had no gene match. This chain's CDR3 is CATSSGIRQGRNEQFF. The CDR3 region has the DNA TGTGCCACCAGCAGTGGTATAAGACAGGGTCGGAATGAGCAGTTCTTC.

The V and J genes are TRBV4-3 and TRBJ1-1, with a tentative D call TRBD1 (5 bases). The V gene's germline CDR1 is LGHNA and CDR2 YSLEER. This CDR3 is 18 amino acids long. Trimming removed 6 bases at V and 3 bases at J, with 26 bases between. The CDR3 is CASSPQPPGLRRDTEAFF. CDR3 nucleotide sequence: TGCGCCAGCAGTCCTCAACCCCCAGGGCTTCGTAGGGACACTGAAGCTTTCTTT.

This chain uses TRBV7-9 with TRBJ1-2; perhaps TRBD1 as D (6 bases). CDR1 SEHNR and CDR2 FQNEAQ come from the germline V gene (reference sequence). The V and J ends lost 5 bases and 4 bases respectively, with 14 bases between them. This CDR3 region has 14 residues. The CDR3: CASSRDRQAYGYTF. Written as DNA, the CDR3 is TGTGCCAGCAGCCGAGACAGGCAGGCCTATGGCTACACCTTC.

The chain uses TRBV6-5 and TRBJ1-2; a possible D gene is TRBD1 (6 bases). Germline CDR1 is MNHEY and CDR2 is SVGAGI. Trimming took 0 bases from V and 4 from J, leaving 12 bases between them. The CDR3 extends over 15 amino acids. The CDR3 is CASSYSGGTIYGYTF. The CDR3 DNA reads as TGTGCCAGCAGTTACTCTGGGGGGACAATCTATGGCTACACCTTC.

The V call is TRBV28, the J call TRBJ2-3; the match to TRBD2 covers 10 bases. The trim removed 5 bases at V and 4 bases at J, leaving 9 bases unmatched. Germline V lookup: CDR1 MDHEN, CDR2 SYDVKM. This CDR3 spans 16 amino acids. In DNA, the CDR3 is TGTGCCAGCAGTCCCGGTCTAGCGGGAGTATCAGATACGCAGTATTTT. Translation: CASSPGLAGVSDTQYF.